The entry that follows covers one TCR beta chain sequence. This CDR3 has 12 amino acids. V lost 2 bases and J lost 3, with 5 bases in between. Germline CDR1 MNHEY, CDR2 SVGEGT. The data stem from a study of blood T cell repertoires in COVID-19. Repertoires were generated with immunoSEQ multiplex PCR, while TCRdb's copy carries only in-frame clones and drops some. Here the sample spans hundreds of thousands of clones, about nine tenths being singletons. The V gene is TRBV6-2 or TRBV6-3, the J gene TRBJ2-7; D is ambiguous. This sequence originates from a woman aged 40 to 50 who had recovered from COVID-19. The sequenced sample was PBMCs or T cells enriched from blood (not recorded which). Here the CDR3 reads CASSYEVYEQYF. DNA for the CDR3: TGTGCCAGCAGTTACGAGGTCTACGAGCAGTACTTC.